The rows below give T cell receptor beta chains drawn from one sample of a study of relationships among human T cell subsets. TCRdb itself ran the multiplex PCR reads through MiXCR, one entry per CDR3 protein. The table includes 13,000 or so distinct CDR3 sequences, 67% detected once. Sequences were obtained from CD4+ Th1 cells sorted from blood. The receptor set was obtained from a middle-aged man in good health. CDR3s include the opening cysteine and the closing phenylalanine or tryptophan. The D gene is left open where the match is weak. The size entry is marked missing in some rows and otherwise reads once, few, many or a size class.

CDR3: CSANGRGAQYF
DNA: TGCAGTGCTAACGGACGGGGCGCCCAGTACTTC
V: TRBV20-1
J: TRBJ2-7
D: NA
size: few

CDR3: CASRAGTSEYNEQFF
DNA: TGTGCCAGTAGGGCCGGGACTAGCGAATACAATGAGCAGTTCTTC
V: TRBV19
J: TRBJ2-1
D: TRBD2
size: NA

CDR3: CSEGTGNQETQYF
DNA: TGCAGCGAAGGGACAGGGAATCAAGAGACCCAGTACTTC
V: TRBV29-1
J: TRBJ2-5
D: TRBD1
size: NA

CDR3: CATSERMPLKRYF
DNA: TGTGCCACCAGTGAGAGGATGCCTTTGAAGCGGTACTTC
V: TRBV24-1
J: TRBJ2-7
D: NA
size: NA

CDR3: CASSPDRGYEQYF
DNA: TGCGCCAGCAGCCCGGACAGGGGTTACGAGCAGTACTTC
V: TRBV5-1
J: TRBJ2-7
D: TRBD1
size: NA

CDR3: CASSLGEGNEQFF
DNA: TGCGCCAGCAGCTTGGGTGAGGGAAATGAGCAGTTCTTC
V: TRBV5-1
J: TRBJ2-1
D: NA
size: once

CDR3: CASSLLSGRLQETQYF
DNA: TGTGCCAGCAGTTTATTAAGCGGGAGGCTTCAAGAGACCCAGTACTTC
V: TRBV27
J: TRBJ2-5
D: TRBD2
size: NA

CDR3: CASSLGTGGNEQFF
DNA: TGTGCCAGCAGCTTAGGGACAGGGGGCAATGAGCAGTTCTTC
V: TRBV7-6
J: TRBJ2-1
D: TRBD1
size: NA

CDR3: CASRTGTGAYEQYF
DNA: TGTGCCAGCAGAACCGGGACAGGGGCCTACGAGCAGTACTTC
V: TRBV28
J: TRBJ2-7
D: TRBD1
size: once

CDR3: CAKQVGSNTGELFF
DNA: TGTGCCAAACAGGTCGGGTCGAACACCGGGGAGCTGTTTTTT
V: TRBV7-9
J: TRBJ2-2
D: NA
size: NA

CDR3: CASSKTGAGYEQYF
DNA: TGTGCCAGCAGCAAGACAGGGGCTGGGTACGAGCAGTACTTC
V: TRBV11-2
J: TRBJ2-7
D: TRBD1
size: few

CDR3: CSAMGTGGRVGELFF
DNA: TGCAGTGCTATGGGGACAGGGGGCCGGGTCGGGGAGCTGTTTTTT
V: TRBV20-1
J: TRBJ2-2
D: TRBD1
size: NA